Shown below are 21 T cell receptor beta chains from a single sample sequenced in a study of blood T cell repertoires in COVID-19 (dated by TCRdb to 2020 to 2022). Libraries were built with the immunoSEQ multiplex PCR assay. The immuneACCESS repertoire file appears here via TCRdb, limited to in-frame rearrangements. These files lack a portion of the clones; in checked studies, under half of the deficit traces to unresolved V genes, and the cause of the others is not known. The sample table lists 180,000 or so clones, about 75% of them with a count of one. The ten largest make up roughly 7.8% of the sample. What was sequenced was peripheral blood. These receptors were taken from a woman in her fifties or sixties with active or convalescent COVID-19.

This chain links TRBV15 with TRBJ1-4; D is possibly TRBD1 (5 bases). The CDR3 runs 13 residues. The V gene's germline CDR1 is LNHNV and CDR2 YYDKDF (reference sequence). The V end lost 8 bases, the J end lost 6 bases, and 13 bases lay between the germline ends. The CDR3 DNA sequence: TGTGCCACCGGTGGGGGGAGAGATGAAAAACTGTTTTTT. Translating it yields CATGGGRDEKLFF.

V usage is TRBV30 and J usage is TRBJ2-7; 7 bases match TRBD2. With 5 bases clipped from V and 4 bases from J, the junction kept 11 bases outside the gene matches. The CDR3 has 14 residues. From germline, CDR1 is GTSNPN and CDR2 SVGIG (reference sequence). This CDR3 reads CAWSREVAVYEQYF. The CDR3, as DNA: TGTGCCTGGTCCCGGGAGGTAGCGGTTTACGAGCAGTACTTC.

The chain uses TRBV7-9 and TRBJ1-1; 9 bases map to TRBD1. CDR3 length: 17 amino acids. Germline V gene data show CDR1 as SEHNR and CDR2 as FQNEAQ (reference sequence). J was trimmed by 1 base and V by 4 bases; bases with no gene match: 10. Here the CDR3 reads CASSSLTGGAENTEAFF. CDR3 nucleotide sequence: TGTGCCAGCAGCTCCCTAACAGGGGGCGCAGAGAACACTGAAGCTTTCTTT.

This clone was seen repeatedly, ten times or more. The chain carries TRBV27 and TRBJ1-5; TRBD1 aligns across 7 bases. This CDR3 contains 13 residues. V shed 8 bases, J shed 6 bases, and the junction held 7 bases outside the gene matches. In germline, CDR1 is MNHEY, CDR2 SMNVEV (reference sequence). CDR3 sequence (DNA): TGTGCCAGCGGGAAGGGGGCGCTTCAGCCCCAGCATTTT. It is translated as CASGKGALQPQHF.

The chain recombines TRBV7-2 with TRBJ2-5; 8 bases agree with TRBD2. CDR3 size: 14 residues. The V segment lost 2 bases and the J segment 5 bases; nucleotides outside the gene matches: 4. CDR1 is SGHTA, CDR2 FQGNSA, per germline. CDR3 bases: TGTGCCAGCAGCTTAAATAGCGGGAAGGAGACCCAGTACTTC. As protein: CASSLNSGKETQYF.

This chain joins TRBV5-1 and TRBJ2-5, with D maybe TRBD2 (6 bases). CDR3 length: 16 amino acids. V lost 2 bases to trimming and J lost 2 bases, with 16 bases between them. Germline CDR1 SGHRS, CDR2 YFSETQ. The DNA for the CDR3 is TGCGCCAGCAGCTTTGGGGGGTTGTCAGCTCAAGAGACCCAGTACTTC. Translation: CASSFGGLSAQETQYF.

The chain employs TRBV14 and TRBJ1-1, with 9 bases aligning to TRBD1. From germline, CDR1 is SGHDN and CDR2 FVKESK. The CDR3 covers 14 residues. V lost 3 bases and J lost 6; bases outside the gene matches: 5. In nucleotides, the CDR3 is TGTGCCAGCAGCCAGGAACAGGGGGCGGCTGAAGCTTTCTTT. Protein sequence: CASSQEQGAAEAFF.

The gene calls are TRBV12-3 or TRBV12-4 and TRBJ2-1; possibly TRBD2 for D (5 bases). CDR3 length: 13 residues. The V end was cut by 5 bases, the J end by 5 bases, with 10 bases between. The CDR3 here is CASSPPGNNEQFF. Here the CDR3 DNA reads TGTGCCAGCAGTCCTCCGGGAAACAATGAGCAGTTCTTC.

The chain employs TRBV29-1 and TRBJ1-2, with 8 bases aligning to TRBD1. CDR3 length: 11 residues. The V gene end was trimmed by 6 bases and the J gene end by 4 bases; junction bases not matched to a gene: 1. CDR1 and CDR2 (germline): SQVTM, ANQGSEA. The CDR3 protein is CSVGQGYGYTF. CDR3 coding DNA: TGCAGCGTCGGACAGGGCTATGGCTACACCTTC.

The chain carries TRBV7-8 and TRBJ2-5, with 12 bases fitting TRBD1. This CDR3 is built from 17 residues. Germline V lookup: CDR1 SGHVS, CDR2 FQNEAQ. The ends lost 6 bases at V and 4 bases at J; junction bases unmatched: 12. The CDR3 DNA reads as TGTGCCAGCAGAACCCGCTCGGGACAGGGGGCTTTAGAGACCCAGTACTTC. The encoded protein is CASRTRSGQGALETQYF.

The chain couples TRBV28 to TRBJ1-1; D is unresolved. CDR3 length: 14 residues. Looked up from germline, CDR1 is MDHEN and CDR2 is SYDVKM. V lost 3 bases and J 1 base, leaving 9 bases between the germline ends. The CDR3 DNA reads as TGTGCCAGCAGTTTGGTGGCCCGGAACACTGAAGCTTTCTTT. Translated, it gives CASSLVARNTEAFF.

J is TRBJ2-3 and V is TRBV14; D perhaps matches TRBD2 (5 bases). The germline gives CDR1 SGHDN, CDR2 FVKESK. The CDR3 loop spans 15 amino acids. Between the trimmed V and J ends, which lost 1 base and 4 bases, there was a span of 12 bases. The CDR3 loop reads CASSQGFPGADTQYF. The DNA of the CDR3 is TGTGCCAGCAGCCAAGGTTTCCCCGGGGCAGATACGCAGTATTTT.

This clone was observed once. The gene calls are TRBV6-1 and TRBJ2-1; TRBD1 matches at 7 bases. After removal of 2 bases from V and 5 bases from J, the junction contained 9 bases not matched to a gene. The CDR3 sequence is 16 residues long. Germline CDR1 and CDR2: MNHNS and SASEGT. The CDR3 DNA follows: TGTGCCAGCAGTGAAAAGAGGGGGCGGGCGAACAATGAGCAGTTCTTC. Residues: CASSEKRGRANNEQFF.

This chain uses TRBV7-3 with TRBJ2-3, with 10 bases fitting TRBD1. V shed 5 bases, J shed 2 bases, and the junction held 4 bases outside the gene matches. CDR3 length: 15 amino acids. In germline, CDR1 is SGHTA, CDR2 FQGTGA. The CDR3: CASSRDRGNTDTQYF. DNA for the CDR3: TGTGCCAGCAGCAGGGACAGGGGAAACACAGATACGCAGTATTTT.

This chain uses TRBV15 with TRBJ1-4; D ambiguous. Trimming cost V 0 bases and J 8 bases, with 16 bases left between them. The germline CDR1 and CDR2 sequences are LNHNV and YYDKDF (reference sequence). The CDR3 has 16 residues. CDR3 region: CATSRDSPSLREKLFF. The CDR3, as DNA: TGTGCCACCAGCAGAGATTCCCCTTCCCTGAGGGAAAAACTGTTTTTT.

This clone was observed a single time. The chain employs TRBV28 and TRBJ2-1; TRBD2 is a possible D gene (5 bases). The ends were cut back, 5 bases at V and 0 bases at J, with 11 bases in the middle. Germline-derived CDR1 and CDR2 are MDHEN and SYDVKM. The CDR3 totals 15 residues. CDR3 DNA sequence: TGTGCCAGCAGTCCCGTGGGGAGCTCCTACAATGAGCAGTTCTTC. It specifies CASSPVGSSYNEQFF.

This chain uses TRBV12-3 or TRBV12-4 with TRBJ2-3; D unclear. The V and J ends lost 3 bases and 1 base respectively, with 5 bases between them. CDR3 length: 13 residues. CDR3 sequence: CASSFQGTDTQYF. The CDR3 bases are TGTGCCAGCAGTTTTCAGGGCACAGATACGCAGTATTTT.

The genes are TRBV2 and TRBJ2-7; D is possibly TRBD1 (6 bases). V shed 4 bases and J shed 4 bases, with 11 bases lying between them. This CDR3 is built from 13 residues. CDR1 is SNHLY and CDR2 is FYNNEI in the germline V gene. This CDR3 is CASSGGLLYEQYF. In nucleotides, the CDR3 is TGTGCCAGCAGTGGGGGGCTTCTATACGAGCAGTACTTC.

The rearrangement uses TRBV9 and TRBJ2-1, with TRBD2 matching 10 bases. This CDR3 has 15 amino acids. Per the germline V gene, CDR1 is SGDLS and CDR2 is YYNGEE. The trim removed 4 bases at V and 4 bases at J, leaving 5 bases unmatched. CDR3 sequence (DNA): TGTGCCAGCAGCCCCTCTAGCGGGGGTTACAATGAGCAGTTCTTC. Encoded protein: CASSPSSGGYNEQFF.

In DNA, the CDR3 is TGTGCCAGCAGTCGTCAGGGGGTCGCTTTCTTT. The encoded protein is CASSRQGVAFF. The chain has TRBV28 and TRBJ1-1; 7 positions agree with TRBD1. The V gene end was trimmed by 5 bases and the J gene end by 11 bases; junction bases not matched to a gene: 5. The CDR3 consists of 11 residues. Germline-derived CDR1 and CDR2 are MDHEN and SYDVKM.

The chain employs TRBV5-4 and TRBJ1-6; perhaps TRBD1 as D (5 bases). V lost 2 bases and J lost 7, with 10 bases in between. This CDR3 has 14 amino acids. Germline loops: CDR1 SGHNT, CDR2 YYREEE (reference sequence). CDR3 in DNA: TGTGCCAGCAGCTTAGGTGGGGCGAATTCACCCCTCCACTTT. Translation: CASSLGGANSPLHF.